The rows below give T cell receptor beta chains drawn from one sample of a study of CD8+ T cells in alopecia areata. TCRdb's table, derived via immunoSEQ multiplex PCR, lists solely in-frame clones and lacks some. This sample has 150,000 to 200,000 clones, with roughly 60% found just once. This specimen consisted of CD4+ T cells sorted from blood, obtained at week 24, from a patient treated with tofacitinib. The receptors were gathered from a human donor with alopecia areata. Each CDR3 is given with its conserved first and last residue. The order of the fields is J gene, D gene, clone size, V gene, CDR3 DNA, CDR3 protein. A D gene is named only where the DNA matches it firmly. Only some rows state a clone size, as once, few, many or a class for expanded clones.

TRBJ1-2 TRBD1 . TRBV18 TGTGCCAGCTCACCACCGGGACAGTCCTATGGCTACACCTTC CASSPPGQSYGYTF
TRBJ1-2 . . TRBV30 TGTGCCTGGGATAAAATGGGGGCGCGGGGCTATGGCTACACCTTC CAWDKMGARGYGYTF
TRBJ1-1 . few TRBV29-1 TGCAGCGTTGTAATTAACTCGGCGACTGAAGCTTTCTTT CSVVINSATEAFF
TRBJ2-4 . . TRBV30 TGTGCCTGGAGACCTTGGGGGGAAGAGGGTAAAAACATTCAGTACTTC CAWRPWGEEGKNIQYF
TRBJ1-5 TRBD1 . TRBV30 TGTGCCTGGAGTCCGGGACAGGGGAATCAGCCCCAGCATTTT CAWSPGQGNQPQHF
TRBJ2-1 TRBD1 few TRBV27 TGTGCCAGCAGTTTACGGGGGACAGGGGCGAATGAGCAGTTCTTC CASSLRGTGANEQFF
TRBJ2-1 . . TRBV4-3 TGCGCCAGCAGCCAGCTCGGTGCTGGTGAGCAGTTCTTC CASSQLGAGEQFF
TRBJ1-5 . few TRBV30 TGTGCCTGGAGTGTATCCTCCGGCGGGAATCAGCCCCAGCATTTT CAWSVSSGGNQPQHF
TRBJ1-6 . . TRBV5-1 TGCGCCAGCAGCCCAGGTGAGGGGGATTCACCCCTCCACTTT CASSPGEGDSPLHF
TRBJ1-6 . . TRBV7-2 TGTGCCAGCAGCCCCCCCGGACTAATGTTCCTCCACTTT CASSPPGLMFLHF
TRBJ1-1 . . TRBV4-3 TGCGCCAGCAGCCAAGTGGACCTTACCTGGTACACTGAAGCTTTCTTT CASSQVDLTWYTEAFF
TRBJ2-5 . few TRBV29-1 TGCAGCGGGATCCATCAGGGTCAAGAGACCCAGTACTTC CSGIHQGQETQYF
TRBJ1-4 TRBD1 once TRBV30 TGTGCCTGGAGTCGACAGGGGAATGAAAAACTGTTTTTT CAWSRQGNEKLFF